This is a list of T cell receptor beta chains from one sample in a study of cytomegalovirus exposure and HLA in healthy donors. The repertoire was sequenced with immunoSEQ multiplex PCR; TCRdb's copy has only in-frame clones and lacks some. Among roughly 70,000 clones, around 94% were seen once, and the ten largest hold about 1.6%. Sequencing used PBMCs. The receptors originated from a man aged 18 to 35 in good health and CMV-seropositive. Both conserved end residues are part of each CDR3. D genes are given only for firm matches. For some rows the clone size is stated as once, few or many, or as a class when expanded; others skip it.

d_call	v_call	clone_size	j_call	cdr3_aa	cdr3_nt
TRBD1	TRBV29-1	few	TRBJ1-4	CSGHGGGQGSEKLFF	TGCAGCGGTCATGGGGGGGGACAGGGTAGTGAAAAACTGTTTTTT
TRBD1	TRBV5-4	.	TRBJ2-7	CASSLVAQGIYEQYF	TGTGCCAGCAGCTTGGTCGCACAGGGGATTTACGAGCAGTACTTC
TRBD1	TRBV5-8	.	TRBJ2-7	CASSRGTGAYEQYF	TGTGCCAGCAGTCGCGGGACAGGCGCCTACGAGCAGTACTTC
TRBD1	TRBV5-4	.	TRBJ2-1	CATYRGNEQFF	TGTGCCACCTACAGGGGCAATGAGCAGTTCTTC
TRBD1	TRBV7-9	.	TRBJ1-5	CASSWGQVGNQPQHF	TGTGCCAGCAGCTGGGGACAGGTAGGCAATCAGCCCCAGCATTTT
.	TRBV5-8	.	TRBJ1-4	CASSLFGTTTNEKLFF	TGTGCCAGCAGCTTATTTGGGACAACAACTAATGAAAAACTGTTTTTT
TRBD2	TRBV19	.	TRBJ2-7	CASSNIAGDEQYF	TGTGCCAGTAGTAATATTGCGGGAGACGAGCAGTACTTC
.	TRBV6-1	.	TRBJ2-1	CASSEQYGGYNEQFF	TGTGCCAGCAGTGAACAGTACGGGGGTTACAATGAGCAGTTCTTC
TRBD1	TRBV6-6	.	TRBJ1-3	CASSSGGAEGNTIYF	TGTGCCAGCAGTTCAGGGGGCGCGGAAGGAAACACCATATATTTT
.	TRBV25-1	.	TRBJ2-7	CASSEQEWSEQYF	TGTGCCAGCAGTGAACAGGAATGGTCCGAGCAGTACTTC
.	TRBV7-2	.	TRBJ2-5	CASSRTIETQYF	TGTGCCAGCAGCCGGACTATAGAGACCCAGTACTTC
.	TRBV6-5	few	TRBJ2-3	CASSTSQAGTQYF	TGTGCCAGCAGTACCTCACAGGCAGGTACGCAGTATTTT
TRBD2	TRBV5-1	.	TRBJ2-1	CASSQGGLAGGNEQFF	TGCGCCAGCAGCCAAGGAGGACTAGCGGGAGGAAATGAGCAGTTCTTC
.	TRBV28	.	TRBJ1-1	CASSRRLGLNTEAFF	TGTGCCAGCAGTAGGAGGTTAGGGCTGAACACTGAAGCTTTCTTT
.	TRBV20-1	.	TRBJ2-7	CSARQNYEQYF	TGCAGTGCTAGACAGAACTACGAGCAGTACTTC
.	TRBV9	.	TRBJ2-2	CASSPIDRFTGELFF	TGTGCCAGCAGCCCCATAGACAGATTCACCGGGGAGCTGTTTTTT
TRBD2	TRBV2	.	TRBJ2-1	CASSEGLAGRLSEQFF	TGTGCCAGCAGTGAGGGACTAGCGGGGAGGTTAAGTGAGCAGTTCTTC
TRBD2	TRBV19	.	TRBJ2-1	CASSYGLAGAWSDNEQFF	TGTGCCAGTAGTTACGGACTAGCGGGAGCATGGTCGGACAATGAGCAGTTCTTC
.	TRBV30	.	TRBJ1-1	CAWSPHPGGEAEAFF	TGTGCCTGGAGTCCCCACCCTGGAGGGGAGGCTGAAGCTTTCTTT
TRBD2	TRBV9	.	TRBJ2-5	CASSPRGGGQETQYF	TGTGCCAGCAGCCCTCGGGGGGGAGGGCAAGAGACCCAGTACTTC
TRBD1	TRBV18	.	TRBJ1-2	CASSTTGEGFYGYTF	TGTGCCAGCTCAACGACAGGGGAGGGATTCTATGGCTACACCTTC
TRBD1	TRBV5-1	.	TRBJ1-4	CASSPLTGQGEKLFF	TGCGCCAGCAGTCCATTGACAGGGCAAGGTGAAAAACTGTTTTTT
.	TRBV4-1	.	TRBJ2-7	CASSQSGYEQYF	TGCGCCAGCAGCCAAAGCGGGTACGAGCAGTACTTC
.	TRBV23-1	.	TRBJ2-5	CASSQRDQETQYF	TGCGCCAGCAGTCAAAGAGACCAAGAGACCCAGTACTTC
.	TRBV27	.	TRBJ2-7	CASSLSPGEEQYF	TGTGCCAGCAGTTTATCGCCTGGAGAGGAGCAGTACTTC
.	TRBV11-3	once	TRBJ2-1	CASSRRGGNEQFF	TGTGCCAGCAGCCGTAGGGGGGGGAATGAGCAGTTCTTC
.	TRBV27	.	TRBJ2-1	CASSFLSGLPYNEQFF	TGTGCCAGCAGTTTTCTAAGCGGGTTGCCCTACAATGAGCAGTTCTTC
TRBD2	TRBV6-1	.	TRBJ2-2	CASGRLAANTGELFF	TGTGCCAGCGGGAGACTAGCGGCGAACACCGGGGAGCTGTTTTTT
.	TRBV15	.	TRBJ2-5	CATSRGGKRNQETQYF	TGTGCCACCAGCAGAGGGGGCAAACGGAACCAAGAGACCCAGTACTTC
TRBD2	TRBV4-1	.	TRBJ2-1	CASSRVSGTSGRNEQFF	TGCGCCAGCAGCCGCGTATCCGGGACTAGCGGGAGGAATGAGCAGTTCTTC
TRBD2	TRBV4-2	.	TRBJ2-1	CASSQGTSGSNEQFF	TGTGCCAGCAGCCAAGGGACTAGCGGGAGCAATGAGCAGTTCTTC